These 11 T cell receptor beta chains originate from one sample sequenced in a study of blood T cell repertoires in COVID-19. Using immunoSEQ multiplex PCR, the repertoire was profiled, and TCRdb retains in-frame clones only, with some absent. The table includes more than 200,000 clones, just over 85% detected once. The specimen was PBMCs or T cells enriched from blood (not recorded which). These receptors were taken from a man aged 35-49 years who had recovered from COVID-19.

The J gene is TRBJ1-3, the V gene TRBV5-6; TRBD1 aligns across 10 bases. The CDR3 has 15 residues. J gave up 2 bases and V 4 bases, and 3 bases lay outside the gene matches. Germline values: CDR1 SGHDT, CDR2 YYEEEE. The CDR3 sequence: CASSATGGPGNTIYF. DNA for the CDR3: TGTGCCAGCAGCGCGACAGGGGGCCCTGGAAACACCATATATTTT.

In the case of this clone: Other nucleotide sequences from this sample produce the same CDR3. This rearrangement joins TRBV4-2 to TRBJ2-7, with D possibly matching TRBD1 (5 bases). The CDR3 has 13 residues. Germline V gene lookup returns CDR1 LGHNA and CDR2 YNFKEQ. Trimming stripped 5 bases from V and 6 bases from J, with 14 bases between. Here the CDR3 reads CASSSRQGLEQYF. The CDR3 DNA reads TGTGCCAGCAGCTCCCGGCAGGGCCTCGAGCAGTACTTC.

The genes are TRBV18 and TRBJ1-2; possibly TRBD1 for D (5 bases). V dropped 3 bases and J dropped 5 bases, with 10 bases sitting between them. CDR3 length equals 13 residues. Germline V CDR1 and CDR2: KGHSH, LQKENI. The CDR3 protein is CASSPQGLYGYTF. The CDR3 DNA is TGTGCCAGCTCACCGCAGGGTTTGTATGGCTACACCTTC.

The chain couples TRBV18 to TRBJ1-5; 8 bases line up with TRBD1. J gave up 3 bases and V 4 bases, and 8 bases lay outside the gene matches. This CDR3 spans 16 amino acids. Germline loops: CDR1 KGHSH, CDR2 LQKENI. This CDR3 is CASSLSGTGNNQPQHF. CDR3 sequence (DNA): TGTGCCAGCTCACTCTCCGGGACAGGTAACAATCAGCCCCAGCATTTT. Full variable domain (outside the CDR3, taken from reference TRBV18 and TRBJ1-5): NAGVMQNPRHLVRRRGQEARLRCSPMKGHSHVYWYRQLPEEGLKFMVYLQKENIIDESGMPKERFSAEFPKEGPSILRIQQVVRGDSAAYFCASSLSGTGNNQPQHFGDGTRLSIL.

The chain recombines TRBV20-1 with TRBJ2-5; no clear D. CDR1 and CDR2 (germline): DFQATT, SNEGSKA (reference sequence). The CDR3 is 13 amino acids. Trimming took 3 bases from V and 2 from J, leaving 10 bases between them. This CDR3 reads CSASSGQQETQYF. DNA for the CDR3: TGCAGTGCTAGTTCAGGTCAACAAGAGACCCAGTACTTC.

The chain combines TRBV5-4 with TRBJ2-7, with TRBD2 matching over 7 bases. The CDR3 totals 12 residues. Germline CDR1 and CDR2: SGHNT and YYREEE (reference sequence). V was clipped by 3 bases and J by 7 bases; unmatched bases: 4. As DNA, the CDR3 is TGTGCCAGCAGCTCTGGGACTAAAGAGCAGTACTTC. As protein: CASSSGTKEQYF.

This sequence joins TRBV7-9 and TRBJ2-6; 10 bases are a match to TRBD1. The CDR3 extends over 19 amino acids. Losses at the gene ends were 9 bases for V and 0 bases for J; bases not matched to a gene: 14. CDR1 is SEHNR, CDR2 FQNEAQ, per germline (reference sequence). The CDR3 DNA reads TGTGCCAGTAAGGGCAATAAGGACAGGGGGAGCTCTGGGGCCAACGTCCTGACTTTC. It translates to CASKGNKDRGSSGANVLTF.

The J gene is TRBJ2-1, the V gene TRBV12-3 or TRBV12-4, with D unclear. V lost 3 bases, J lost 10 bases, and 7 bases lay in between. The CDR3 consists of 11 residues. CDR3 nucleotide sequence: TGTGCCAGCAGTTTTAGCAACGAGCAGTTCTTC. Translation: CASSFSNEQFF.

CDR3 sequence: CATSRGLGAPGTQYF. The CDR3 DNA reads as TGTGCCACCAGCAGAGGTCTGGGGGCGCCGGGTACGCAGTATTTT. This chain connects TRBV15 to TRBJ2-3, with a weak D call TRBD1 (6 bases). The CDR3 covers 15 residues. V was trimmed by 1 base and J by 8 bases, leaving 16 bases between them. Germline V gives CDR1 LNHNV, CDR2 YYDKDF (reference sequence).

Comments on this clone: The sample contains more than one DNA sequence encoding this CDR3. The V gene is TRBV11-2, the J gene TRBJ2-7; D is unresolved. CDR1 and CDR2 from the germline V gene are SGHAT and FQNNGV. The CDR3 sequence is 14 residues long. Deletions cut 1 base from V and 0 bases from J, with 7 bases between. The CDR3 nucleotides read TGTGCCAGCAGCTTAGTGGCGGACTCCTACGAGCAGTACTTC. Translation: CASSLVADSYEQYF.

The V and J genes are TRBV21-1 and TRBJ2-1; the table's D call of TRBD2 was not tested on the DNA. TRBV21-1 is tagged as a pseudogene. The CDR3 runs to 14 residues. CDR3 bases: TGTGCCAGCAGTAAGGCCAGCGGGAAAAATGAGCAGTTCTTC. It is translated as CASSKASGKNEQFF.